Ten or more counts support the clone carrying this TCR beta chain. Looked up from germline, CDR1 is SGHTA and CDR2 is FQGNSA. V was pared by 7 bases and J by 4 bases, with 12 bases of the junction left unmatched. This CDR3 spans 16 amino acids. This entry comes from a study of blood T cells in healthy people across ages. For the study at large: Using template switching, researchers captured about one barcoded beta molecule for each two T cells.

A sample-barcoded 5' primer and a J-beta primer mix were used in a second PCR of about 6 to 11 cycles. TCRdb passed the 5' RACE reads through MiXCR, listing each CDR3 protein once. The sample shows 750,000 to 1,000,000 distinct CDR3 sequences, almost 30% of them seen only once. Donors were healthy Caucasian individuals from Russia aged roughly 6 to 95. The same sample was also used in a study of T cells of mothers and their children. As that report states: Regardless of relatedness, pairs show thymic selection shaping TCR recombination output in a similar manner. Slightly, though not significantly, more overlap was seen in related than in unrelated mother-child pairs.

Sequencing input: blood. This receptor was obtained from a woman aged 40 to 50 in good health. The chain joins TRBV7-2 to TRBJ2-5, with 10 bases fitting TRBD2. CDR3 sequence reads: CASTQEGTSVRETQYF. The CDR3 DNA reads as TGTGCCAGCACCCAAGAGGGGACTAGCGTTAGAGAGACCCAGTACTTC.